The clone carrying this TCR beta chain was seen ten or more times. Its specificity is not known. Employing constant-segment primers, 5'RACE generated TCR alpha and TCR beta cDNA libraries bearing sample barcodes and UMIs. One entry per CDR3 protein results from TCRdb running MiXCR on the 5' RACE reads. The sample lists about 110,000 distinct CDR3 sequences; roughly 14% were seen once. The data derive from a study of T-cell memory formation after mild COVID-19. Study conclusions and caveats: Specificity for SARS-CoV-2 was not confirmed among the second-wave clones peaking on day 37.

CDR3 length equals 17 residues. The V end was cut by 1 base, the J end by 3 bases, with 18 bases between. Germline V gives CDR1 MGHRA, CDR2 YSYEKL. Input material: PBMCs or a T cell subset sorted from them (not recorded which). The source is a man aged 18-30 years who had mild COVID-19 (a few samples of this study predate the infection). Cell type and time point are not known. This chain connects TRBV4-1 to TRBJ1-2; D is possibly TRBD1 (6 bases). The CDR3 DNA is TGCGCCAGCAGCCAAGTGGGCGGGGGCAGCGGGTACTATGGCTACACCTTC. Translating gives CASSQVGGGSGYYGYTF.